The 19 T cell receptor beta chains presented below share a single source sample, sequenced in a study of T cells in women clearing cervical HPV infection. TCRdb's table, derived via immunoSEQ multiplex PCR, lists solely in-frame clones and lacks some. The sample has about 31,000 clones. Sequenced: blood buffy coat. The receptor source for this set is a woman between 18 and 70 years old with a cervical HPV16 infection that either progressed to CIN3+ or cleared (not recorded which).

Partial CDR3 DNA: TGTGCCAGCAGCCCGGGACAGCGTAACACTGAA. Its protein product is CASSPGQRNTE. The full-length CDR3 reads as CASSPGQRNTEAFF. V and J are TRBV5-6 and TRBJ1-1; 7 nucleotides line up with TRBD1. The read terminates 3 residues ahead of where the CDR3 ends, so the germline J gene completes it. CDR1 is SGHDT and CDR2 is YYEEEE in the germline V gene. V gave up 4 bases and J gave up 2 bases; unmatched junction bases: 5. This CDR3 has 14 amino acids.

In regard to this clone: The read ends 3 residues before the CDR3 terminus; that terminus is restored from the germline J gene. The rearrangement uses TRBV19 and TRBJ1-2; perhaps TRBD1 as D (5 bases). CDR3 length: 15 amino acids. Germline V lookup: CDR1 LNHDA, CDR2 SQIVND (reference sequence). V dropped 3 bases and J dropped 4 bases, with 15 bases sitting between them. CDR3 amino acids: CASSIRAAGFYGYTF. Partial CDR3 DNA: TGTGCCAGTAGTATTCGAGCCGCAGGGTTCTATGGC.

About this clone: The read terminates 3 residues before the CDR3 end, so the remaining end is supplied by the germline J gene. This chain links TRBV6-2 or TRBV6-3 with TRBJ2-4; D might be TRBD1 (6 bases). The V gene's germline CDR1 is MNHEY and CDR2 SVGEGT. The CDR3 length is 13 residues. This CDR3 reads CASSYFYRDGQYF. The sequenced part of the CDR3 DNA is TGTGCCAGCAGTTACTTCTACAGGGACGGT.

A word on this clone: The read ends 3 residues shy of where the CDR3 ends; the end is completed using the germline J gene. The V call is TRBV20-1, the J call TRBJ2-1, with 9 bases lining up with TRBD2. This CDR3 is 15 amino acids long. Losses at the gene ends were 3 bases for V and 4 bases for J; bases not matched to a gene: 7. Germline assignment: CDR1 DFQATT and CDR2 SNEGSKA (reference sequence). The sequenced part of the CDR3 DNA is TGCAGTGCTAGGGAGGGTAGCGGGGGATACAATGAG. It codes for CSAREGSGGYNE. The full-length CDR3 reads as CSAREGSGGYNEQFF.

About this clone itself: The read gets to within 3 residues of the CDR3 end, and the germline J gene fills in the rest. V is TRBV20-1 and J is TRBJ1-2; 9 bases fit TRBD1. CDR3 length: 13 amino acids. Germline CDR1 DFQATT, CDR2 SNEGSKA (reference sequence). CDR3 bases read: TGCAGTGCTAGATCAACAGGGGGCGCGGAC. Translation: CSARSTGGAD. The full CDR3 protein is CSARSTGGADYTF.

For this clone: Sequencing ends 3 residues short of the CDR3 end; the germline J gene provides the rest. The chain has TRBV14 and TRBJ1-1, with D unresolved. The CDR3 contains 17 residues. V lost 0 bases to trimming and J lost 3 bases, with 17 bases between them. CDR1 SGHDN and CDR2 FVKESK come from the germline V gene. CDR3 sequence reads: CASSQDWLETGDTEAFF. The sequenced CDR3 bases are TGTGCCAGCAGCCAAGACTGGCTCGAGACCGGGGACACTGAA. Complete variable domain (other parts from reference TRBV14 and TRBJ1-1): EAGVTQFPSHSVIEKGQTVTLRCDPISGHDNLYWYRRVMGKEIKFLLHFVKESKQDESGMPNNRFLAERTGGTYSTLKVQPAELEDSGVYFCASSQDWLETGDTEAFFGQGTRLTVV.

Points on this clone: The read ends 3 residues shy of where the CDR3 ends; the end is completed using the germline J gene. The V call is TRBV6-1, the J call TRBJ1-2; D is uncertain. The CDR3 totals 13 residues. Germline V gene lookup returns CDR1 MNHNS and CDR2 SASEGT. The covered CDR3 bases are TGTGCCAGCAGTGAAGTCGTGAGCTACGAC. Translated: CASSEVVSYD. The whole CDR3 reads CASSEVVSYDYTF.

As for this clone: The CDR3 goes on 3 residues after the read ends, and that part is filled in from the germline J gene. This sample also contains other DNA sequences that code for the same CDR3. The chain combines TRBV20-1 with TRBJ2-5; TRBD2 agrees at 8 bases. There are 14 residues in the CDR3. With 3 bases clipped from V and 4 bases from J, the junction kept 7 bases outside the gene matches. The germline V gene has CDR1 DFQATT and CDR2 SNEGSKA (reference sequence). The DNA read from the CDR3 is TGCAGTGCTAGCGGGGGGGCCATAGGAGAGACC. Its translation: CSASGGAIGET. The full CDR3 is CSASGGAIGETQYF.

Regarding this clone: Read sequence stops 3 residues before the CDR3 end, and the germline J gene provides the missing end. The V call is TRBV6-1, the J call TRBJ1-3; D call uncertain. V was clipped by 2 bases and J by 2 bases, with 13 bases between them. The CDR3 runs to 16 residues. Germline lookup yields CDR1 MNHNS and CDR2 SASEGT. The covered CDR3 bases are TGTGCCAGCAGTGAAAGTGTCAGCGCAACTGGAAACACC. This sequence encodes CASSESVSATGNT. The entire CDR3 protein is CASSESVSATGNTIYF.

Details on this clone: The read terminates 3 residues before the CDR3 end, so the remaining end is supplied by the germline J gene. The rearrangement uses TRBV19 and TRBJ2-2; D might be TRBD1 (6 bases). The CDR3 consists of 15 residues. Per the germline V gene, CDR1 is LNHDA and CDR2 is SQIVND (reference sequence). CDR3 DNA, as far as it was read: TGTGCCAGTAGTGCCACAGGGTTGACTAATGAAAAG. This gives the protein CASSATGLTNEK. The CDR3 in full is CASSATGLTNEKLFF.

About this clone: The read ends 3 residues early relative to the CDR3; the germline J gene fills the gap. The gene calls are TRBV7-8 and TRBJ1-1; D uncertain. CDR1 and CDR2 from the germline V gene are SGHVS and FQNEAQ. The length of the CDR3 is 15 residues. V was shortened by 2 bases and J by 1 base, with 11 bases between the two germline ends. The CDR3 bases that were read are TGTGCCAGCAGCTTAATCGTTGGGCAGAACACTGAA. It encodes CASSLIVGQNTE. Given in full, the CDR3 is CASSLIVGQNTEAFF.

Comments on this clone: Read sequence stops 3 residues before the CDR3 end, and the germline J gene provides the missing end. V gene TRBV7-2 combines with J gene TRBJ2-3; perhaps TRBD2 as D (6 bases). The V end lost 8 bases, the J end lost 6 bases, and 21 bases lay between the germline ends. Germline assignment: CDR1 SGHTA and CDR2 FQGNSA. This CDR3 comprises 15 residues. This chain's CDR3 is CASRMSTSRADTQYF. The sequenced CDR3 bases are TGTGCCAGCCGAATGTCTACTAGCCGAGCGGATACG.

The sequenced CDR3 bases are TGCGCCAGCAGCCCTACTGGGACAGCCACAGATACG. It yields the protein CASSPTGTATDT. The full CDR3 is CASSPTGTATDTQYF. V usage is TRBV5-1 and J usage is TRBJ2-3; 7 bases align to TRBD1. The missing CDR3 end, 3 residues past where the read stops, is filled in from the germline J gene. The V gene end was trimmed by 4 bases and the J gene end by 2 bases; junction bases not matched to a gene: 7. CDR1 and CDR2 from the germline V gene are SGHRS and YFSETQ. CDR3 length: 15 residues. The full variable domain, in which reference TRBV5-1 and TRBJ2-3 provide the parts outside the CDR3, is KAGVTQTPRYLIKTRGQQVTLSCSPISGHRSVSWYQQTPGQGLQFLFEYFSETQRNKGNFPGRFSGRQFSNSRSEMNVSTLELGDSALYLCASSPTGTATDTQYFGPGTRLTVL.

Points on this clone: The read gets to within 3 residues of the CDR3 end, and the germline J gene fills in the rest. V and J are TRBV18 and TRBJ2-2; D is perhaps TRBD1 (5 bases). From germline, CDR1 is KGHSH and CDR2 LQKENI. The CDR3 runs to 18 residues. The CDR3 is CASSPLAGVLSGANVLFF. The CDR3 DNA, read in part, is TGTGCCAGCTCACCATTGGCAGGTGTGCTCTCTGGGGCCAACGTG.

As to this clone: At one end the junction does not follow the germline gene, possibly because of a read error. Coverage ceases 3 residues before the CDR3 finishes, and the germline J gene fills in the end. Other DNA sequences of this sample code for an identical CDR3. The chain couples TRBV5-1 to TRBJ1-3; D is perhaps TRBD1 (6 bases). The germline V gene encodes CDR1 SGHRS and CDR2 YFSETQ. The CDR3 has 15 amino acids. The CDR3 loop is CASSLGGADGNTIYF. CDR3 bases read: TGCGCCAGCAGCCTGGGGGGCGCAGATGGAAACACG.

Comments on this clone: The CDR3 extends 3 residues past the end of the read, so its final part is completed from the germline J gene. The chain couples TRBV20-1 to TRBJ2-2; a possible D gene is TRBD2 (6 bases). Germline CDR1 reads DFQATT; CDR2 reads SNEGSKA (reference sequence). The CDR3 consists of 16 residues. Trimming shortened V by 5 bases and J by 1 base, and 17 bases separated the two germline ends. CDR3 DNA (partial): TGCAGTGCTTTAAAGTTTACCGGGGGGAACACCGGGGAG. It encodes CSALKFTGGNTGE. The full CDR3 reads CSALKFTGGNTGELFF.

Details on this clone: Coverage ceases 3 residues before the CDR3 finishes, and the germline J gene fills in the end. The J gene is TRBJ1-2, the V gene TRBV23-1; 8 nucleotides agree with TRBD1. TRBV23-1 is reported as an ORF; its role is uncertain. The CDR3 loop spans 15 amino acids. After removal of 0 bases from V and 7 bases from J, the junction contained 7 bases not matched to a gene. Partial CDR3 DNA: TGCGCCAGCAGTCAATCGGTCCAGGGGGCGACTGGC. Translating it yields CASSQSVQGATG. The full CDR3 is CASSQSVQGATGYTF.

Here the CDR3 reads CASSLAGTGGQETQYF. The CDR3 bases that were read are TGTGCCAGCAGTTTAGCGGGGACAGGGGGCCAAGAGACC. The chain couples TRBV28 to TRBJ2-5; 11 positions agree with TRBD1. The read falls 3 residues short of the CDR3 end, and the missing part is taken from the germline J gene. Germline V gene sequence: CDR1 MDHEN, CDR2 SYDVKM. The CDR3 totals 16 residues. V shed 2 bases, J shed 1 base, and the junction held 3 bases outside the gene matches. The full variable domain, rest sourced from reference TRBV28 and TRBJ2-5, is DVKVTQSSRYLVKRTGEKVFLECVQDMDHENMFWYRQDPGLGLRLIYFSYDVKMKEKGDIPEGYSVSREKKERFSLILESASTNQTSMYLCASSLAGTGGQETQYFGPGTRLLVL.

Remarks on this clone: The read ends 3 residues shy of where the CDR3 ends; the end is completed using the germline J gene. This chain joins TRBV7-9 and TRBJ2-2, with D possibly matching TRBD2 (6 bases). Germline CDR1 is SEHNR and CDR2 is FQNEAQ (reference sequence). The CDR3 is made up of 13 amino acids. The CDR3 bases that were read are TGTGCCAGCGGCCGACCCGGGGAGGCAAAG. Encoded protein: CASGRPGEAK. The whole CDR3 is CASGRPGEAKLFF.